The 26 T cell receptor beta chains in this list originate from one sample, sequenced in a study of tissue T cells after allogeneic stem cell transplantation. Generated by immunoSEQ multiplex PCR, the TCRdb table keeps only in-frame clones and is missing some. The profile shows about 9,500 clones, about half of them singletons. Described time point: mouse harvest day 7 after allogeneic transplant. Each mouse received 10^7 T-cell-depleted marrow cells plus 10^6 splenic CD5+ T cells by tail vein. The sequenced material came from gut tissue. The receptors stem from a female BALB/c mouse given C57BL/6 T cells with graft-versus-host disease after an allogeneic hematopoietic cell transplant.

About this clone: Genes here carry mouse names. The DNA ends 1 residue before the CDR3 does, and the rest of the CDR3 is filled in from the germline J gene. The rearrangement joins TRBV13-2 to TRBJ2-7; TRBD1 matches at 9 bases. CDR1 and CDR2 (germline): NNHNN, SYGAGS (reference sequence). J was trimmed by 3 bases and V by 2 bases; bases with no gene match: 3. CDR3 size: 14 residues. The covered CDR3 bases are TGTGCCAGCGGTGAAAGGACAGGGGACTATGAACAGTAC. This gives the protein CASGERTGDYEQY. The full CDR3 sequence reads CASGERTGDYEQYF.

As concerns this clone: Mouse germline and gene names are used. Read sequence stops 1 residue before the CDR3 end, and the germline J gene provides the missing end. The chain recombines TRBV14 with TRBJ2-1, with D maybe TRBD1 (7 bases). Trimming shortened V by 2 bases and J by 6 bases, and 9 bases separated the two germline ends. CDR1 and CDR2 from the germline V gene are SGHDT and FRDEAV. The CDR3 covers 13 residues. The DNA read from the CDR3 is TGTGCCAGCAGTTTTAGGGGGCTTGCTGAGCAGTTC. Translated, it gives CASSFRGLAEQF. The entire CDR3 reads CASSFRGLAEQFF. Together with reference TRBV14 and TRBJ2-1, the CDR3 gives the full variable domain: EAGVTQSPRYAVLQEGQAVSFWCDPISGHDTLYWYQQPRDQGPQLLVYFRDEAVIDNSQLPSDRFSAVRPKGTNSTLKIQSAKQGDTATYLCASSFRGLAEQFFGPGTRLTVL.

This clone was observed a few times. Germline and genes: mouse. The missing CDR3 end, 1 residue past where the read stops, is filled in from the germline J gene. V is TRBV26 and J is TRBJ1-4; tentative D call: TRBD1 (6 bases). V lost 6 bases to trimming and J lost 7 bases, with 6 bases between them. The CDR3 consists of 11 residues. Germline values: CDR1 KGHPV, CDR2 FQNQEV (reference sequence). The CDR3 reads CASSRGERLFF. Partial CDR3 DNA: TGTGCCAGCAGCAGGGGCGAAAGATTATTT. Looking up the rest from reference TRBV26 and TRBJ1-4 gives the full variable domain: NSKVIQTPRYLVKGQGQKAKMRCIPEKGHPVVFWYQQNKNNEFKFLINFQNQEVLQQIDMTEKRFSAECPSNSPCSLEIQSSEAGDSALYLCASSRGERLFFGHGTKLSVL.

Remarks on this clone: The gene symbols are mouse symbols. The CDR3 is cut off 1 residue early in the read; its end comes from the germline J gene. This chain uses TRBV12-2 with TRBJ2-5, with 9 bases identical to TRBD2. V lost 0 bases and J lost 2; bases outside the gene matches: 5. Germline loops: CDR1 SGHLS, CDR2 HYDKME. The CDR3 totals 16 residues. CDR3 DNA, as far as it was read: TGTGCCAGCTCTCTCTATGGGGGGGCGCCCCAAGACACCCAGTAC. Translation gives CASSLYGGAPQDTQY. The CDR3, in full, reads CASSLYGGAPQDTQYF.

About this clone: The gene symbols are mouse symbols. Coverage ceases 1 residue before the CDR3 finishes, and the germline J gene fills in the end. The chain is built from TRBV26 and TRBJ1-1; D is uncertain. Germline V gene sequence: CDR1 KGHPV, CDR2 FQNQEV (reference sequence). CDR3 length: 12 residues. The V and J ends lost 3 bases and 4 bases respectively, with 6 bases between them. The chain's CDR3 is CASSLGFTEVFF. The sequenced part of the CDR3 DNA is TGTGCCAGCAGTCTTGGGTTCACAGAAGTCTTC.

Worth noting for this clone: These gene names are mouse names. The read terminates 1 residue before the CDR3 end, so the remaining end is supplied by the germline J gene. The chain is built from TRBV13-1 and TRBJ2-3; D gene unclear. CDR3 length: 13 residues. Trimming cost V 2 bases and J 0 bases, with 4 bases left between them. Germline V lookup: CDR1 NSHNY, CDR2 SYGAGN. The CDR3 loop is CASSEQSAETLYF. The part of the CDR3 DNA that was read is TGTGCCAGCAGTGAACAGAGTGCAGAAACGCTGTAT.

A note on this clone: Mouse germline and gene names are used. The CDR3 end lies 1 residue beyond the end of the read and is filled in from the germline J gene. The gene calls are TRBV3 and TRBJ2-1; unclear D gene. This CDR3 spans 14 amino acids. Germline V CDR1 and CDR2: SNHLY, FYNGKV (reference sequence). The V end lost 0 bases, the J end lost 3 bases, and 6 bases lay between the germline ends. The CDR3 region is CASSLAGIYAEQFF. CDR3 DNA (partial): TGTGCCAGCAGCTTAGCGGGGATCTATGCTGAGCAGTTC.

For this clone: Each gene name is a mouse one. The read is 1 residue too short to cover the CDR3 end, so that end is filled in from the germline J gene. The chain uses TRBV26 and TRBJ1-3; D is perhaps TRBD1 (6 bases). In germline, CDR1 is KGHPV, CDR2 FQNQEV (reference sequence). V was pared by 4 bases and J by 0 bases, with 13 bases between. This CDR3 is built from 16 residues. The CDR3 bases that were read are TGTGCCAGCAGTCCTTCCAGGGGCCCTTCTGGAAATACGCTCTAT. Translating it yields CASSPSRGPSGNTLY. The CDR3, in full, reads CASSPSRGPSGNTLYF. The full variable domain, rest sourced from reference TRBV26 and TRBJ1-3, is NSKVIQTPRYLVKGQGQKAKMRCIPEKGHPVVFWYQQNKNNEFKFLINFQNQEVLQQIDMTEKRFSAECPSNSPCSLEIQSSEAGDSALYLCASSPSRGPSGNTLYFGEGSRLIVV.

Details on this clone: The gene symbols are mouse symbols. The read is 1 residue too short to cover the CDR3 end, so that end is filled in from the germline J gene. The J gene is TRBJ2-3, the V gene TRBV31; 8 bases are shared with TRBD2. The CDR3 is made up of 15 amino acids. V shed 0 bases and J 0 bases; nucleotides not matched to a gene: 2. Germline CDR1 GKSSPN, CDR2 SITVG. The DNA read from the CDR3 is TGTGCCTGGAGTCTAGGGGGGGCTAGTGCAGAAACGCTGTAT. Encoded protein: CAWSLGGASAETLY. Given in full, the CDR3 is CAWSLGGASAETLYF.

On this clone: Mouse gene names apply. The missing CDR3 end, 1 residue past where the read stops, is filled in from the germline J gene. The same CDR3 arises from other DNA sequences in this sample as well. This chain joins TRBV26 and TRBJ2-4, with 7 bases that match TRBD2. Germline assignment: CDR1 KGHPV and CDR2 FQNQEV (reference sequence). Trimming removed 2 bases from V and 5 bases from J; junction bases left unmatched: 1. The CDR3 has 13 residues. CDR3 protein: CASSLRGGNTLYF. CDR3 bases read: TGTGCCAGCAGTCTGCGGGGGGGAAACACCTTGTAC.

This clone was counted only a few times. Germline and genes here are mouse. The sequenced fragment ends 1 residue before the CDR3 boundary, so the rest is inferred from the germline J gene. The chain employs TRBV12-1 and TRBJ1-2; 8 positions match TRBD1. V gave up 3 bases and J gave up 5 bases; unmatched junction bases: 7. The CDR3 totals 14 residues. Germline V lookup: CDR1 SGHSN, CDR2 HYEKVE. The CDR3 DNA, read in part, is TGTGCCAGCTCTGAGGACAGGGTGGGGTCCGACTACACC. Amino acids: CASSEDRVGSDYT. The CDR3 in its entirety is CASSEDRVGSDYTF.

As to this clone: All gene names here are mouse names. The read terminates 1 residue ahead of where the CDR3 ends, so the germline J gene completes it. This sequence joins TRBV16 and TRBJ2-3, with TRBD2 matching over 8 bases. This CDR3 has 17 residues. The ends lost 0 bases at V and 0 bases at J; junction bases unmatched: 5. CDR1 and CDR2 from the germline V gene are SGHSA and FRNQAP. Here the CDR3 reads CASSLDGGGSSAETLYF. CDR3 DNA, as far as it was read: TGTGCAAGCAGCTTAGATGGGGGGGGCTCTAGTGCAGAAACGCTGTAT.

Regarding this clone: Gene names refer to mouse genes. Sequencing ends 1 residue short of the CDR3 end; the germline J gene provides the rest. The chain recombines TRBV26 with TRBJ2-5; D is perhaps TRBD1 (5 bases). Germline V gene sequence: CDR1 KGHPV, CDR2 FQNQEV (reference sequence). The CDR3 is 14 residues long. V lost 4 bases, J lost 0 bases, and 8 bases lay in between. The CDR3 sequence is CASSPGINQDTQYF. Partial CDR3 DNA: TGTGCCAGCAGTCCAGGGATTAACCAAGACACCCAGTAC.

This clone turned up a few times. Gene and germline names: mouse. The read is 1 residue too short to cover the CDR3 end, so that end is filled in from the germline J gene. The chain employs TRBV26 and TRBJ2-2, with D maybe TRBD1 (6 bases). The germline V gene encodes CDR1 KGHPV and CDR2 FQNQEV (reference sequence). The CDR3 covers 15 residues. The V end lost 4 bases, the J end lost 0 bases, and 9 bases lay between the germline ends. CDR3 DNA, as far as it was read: TGTGCCAGCAGTCCCACAGGGACAAACACCGGGCAGCTCTAC. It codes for CASSPTGTNTGQLY. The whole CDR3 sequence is CASSPTGTNTGQLYF. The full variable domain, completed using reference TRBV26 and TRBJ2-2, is NSKVIQTPRYLVKGQGQKAKMRCIPEKGHPVVFWYQQNKNNEFKFLINFQNQEVLQQIDMTEKRFSAECPSNSPCSLEIQSSEAGDSALYLCASSPTGTNTGQLYFGEGSKLTVL.

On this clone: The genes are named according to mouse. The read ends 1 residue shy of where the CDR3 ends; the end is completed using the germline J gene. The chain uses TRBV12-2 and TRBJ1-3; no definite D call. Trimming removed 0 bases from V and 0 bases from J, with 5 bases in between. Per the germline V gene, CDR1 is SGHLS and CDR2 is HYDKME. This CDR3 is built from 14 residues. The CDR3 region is CASSLADSGNTLYF. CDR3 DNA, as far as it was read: TGTGCCAGCTCTCTCGCGGATTCTGGAAATACGCTCTAT.

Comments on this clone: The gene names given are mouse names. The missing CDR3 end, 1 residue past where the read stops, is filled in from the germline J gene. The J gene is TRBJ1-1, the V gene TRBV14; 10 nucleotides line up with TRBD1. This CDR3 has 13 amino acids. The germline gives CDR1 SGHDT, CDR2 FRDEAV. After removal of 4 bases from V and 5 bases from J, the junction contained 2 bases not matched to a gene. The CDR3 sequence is CASSPDRGTEVFF. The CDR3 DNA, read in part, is TGTGCCAGCAGTCCGGACAGGGGGACAGAAGTCTTC.

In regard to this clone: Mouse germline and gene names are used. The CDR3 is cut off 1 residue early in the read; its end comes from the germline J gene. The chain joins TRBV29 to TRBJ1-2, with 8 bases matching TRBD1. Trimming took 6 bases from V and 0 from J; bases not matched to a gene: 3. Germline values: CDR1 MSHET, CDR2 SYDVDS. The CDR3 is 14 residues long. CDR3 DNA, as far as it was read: TGTGCTAGCAGCCGACAGGGGACAAACTCCGACTACACC. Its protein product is CASSRQGTNSDYT. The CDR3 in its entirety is CASSRQGTNSDYTF. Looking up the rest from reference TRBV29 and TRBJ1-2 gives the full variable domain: DMKVTQMPRYLIKRMGENVLLECGQDMSHETMYWYRQDPGLGLQLIYISYDVDSNSEGDIPKGYRVSRKKREHFSLILDSAKTNQTSVYFCASSRQGTNSDYTFGSGTRLLVI.

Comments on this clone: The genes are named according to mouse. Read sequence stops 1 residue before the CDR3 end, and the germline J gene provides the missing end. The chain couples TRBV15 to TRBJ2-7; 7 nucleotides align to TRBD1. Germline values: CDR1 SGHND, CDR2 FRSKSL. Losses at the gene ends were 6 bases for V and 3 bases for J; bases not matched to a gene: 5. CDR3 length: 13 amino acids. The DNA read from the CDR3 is TGTGCCAGCAGCCGGGACAGATTCTATGAACAGTAC. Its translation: CASSRDRFYEQY. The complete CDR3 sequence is CASSRDRFYEQYF.

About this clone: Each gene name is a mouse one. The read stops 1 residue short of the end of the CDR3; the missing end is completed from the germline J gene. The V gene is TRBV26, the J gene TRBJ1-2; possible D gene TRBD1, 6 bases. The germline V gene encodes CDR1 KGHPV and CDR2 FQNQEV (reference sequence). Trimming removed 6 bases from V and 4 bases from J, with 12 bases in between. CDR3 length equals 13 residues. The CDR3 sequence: CASSGRGGSDYTF. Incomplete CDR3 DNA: TGTGCCAGCAGCGGCAGGGGAGGCTCCGACTACACC.

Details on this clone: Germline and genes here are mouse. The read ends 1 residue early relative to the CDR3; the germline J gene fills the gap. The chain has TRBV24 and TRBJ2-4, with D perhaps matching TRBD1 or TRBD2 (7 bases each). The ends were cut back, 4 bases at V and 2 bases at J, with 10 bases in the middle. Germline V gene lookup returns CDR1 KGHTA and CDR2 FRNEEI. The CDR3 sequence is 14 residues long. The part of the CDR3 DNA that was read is TGTGCCAGCAGTCCCAGGGGGGCTCAAAACACCTTGTAC. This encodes CASSPRGAQNTLY. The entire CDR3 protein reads CASSPRGAQNTLYF.

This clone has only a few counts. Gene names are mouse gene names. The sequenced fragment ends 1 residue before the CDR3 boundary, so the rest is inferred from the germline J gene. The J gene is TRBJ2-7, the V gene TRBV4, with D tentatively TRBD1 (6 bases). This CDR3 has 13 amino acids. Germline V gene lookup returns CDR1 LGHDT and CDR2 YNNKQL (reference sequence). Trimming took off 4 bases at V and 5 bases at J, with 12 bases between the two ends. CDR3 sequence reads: CASSFTGRDEQYF. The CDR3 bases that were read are TGTGCCAGCAGCTTTACAGGGCGAGATGAACAGTAC.

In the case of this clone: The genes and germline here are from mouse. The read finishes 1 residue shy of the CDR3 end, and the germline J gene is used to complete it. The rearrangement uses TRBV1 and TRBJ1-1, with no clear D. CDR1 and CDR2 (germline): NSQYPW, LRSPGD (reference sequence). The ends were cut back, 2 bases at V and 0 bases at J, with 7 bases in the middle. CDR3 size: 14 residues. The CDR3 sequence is CTCSANRANTEVFF. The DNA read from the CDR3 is TGCACCTGCAGTGCAAACAGAGCAAACACAGAAGTCTTC.

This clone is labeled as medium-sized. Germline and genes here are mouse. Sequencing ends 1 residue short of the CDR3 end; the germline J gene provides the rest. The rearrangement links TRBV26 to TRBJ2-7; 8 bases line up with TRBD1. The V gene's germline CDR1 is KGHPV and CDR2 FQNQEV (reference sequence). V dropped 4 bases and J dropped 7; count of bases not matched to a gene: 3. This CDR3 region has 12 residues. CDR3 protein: CASSPTGDEQYF. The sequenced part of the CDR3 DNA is TGTGCCAGCAGTCCGACAGGGGACGAACAGTAC. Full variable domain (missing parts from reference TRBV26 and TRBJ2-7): NSKVIQTPRYLVKGQGQKAKMRCIPEKGHPVVFWYQQNKNNEFKFLINFQNQEVLQQIDMTEKRFSAECPSNSPCSLEIQSSEAGDSALYLCASSPTGDEQYFGPGTRLTVL.

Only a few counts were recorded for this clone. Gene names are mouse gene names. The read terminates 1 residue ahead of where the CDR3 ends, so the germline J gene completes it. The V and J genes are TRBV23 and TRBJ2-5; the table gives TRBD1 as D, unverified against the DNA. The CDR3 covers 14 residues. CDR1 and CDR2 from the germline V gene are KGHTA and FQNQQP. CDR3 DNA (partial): TGCTCCAGCAGTCCGACAGGGGGTCTTGACACCCAGTAC. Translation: CSSSPTGGLDTQY. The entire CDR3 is CSSSPTGGLDTQYF.

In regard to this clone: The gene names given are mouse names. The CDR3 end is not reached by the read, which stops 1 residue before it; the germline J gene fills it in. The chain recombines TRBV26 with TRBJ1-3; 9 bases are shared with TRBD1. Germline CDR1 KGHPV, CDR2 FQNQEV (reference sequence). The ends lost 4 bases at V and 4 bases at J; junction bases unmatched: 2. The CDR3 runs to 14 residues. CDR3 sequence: CASSPGTGGNTLYF. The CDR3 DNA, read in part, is TGTGCCAGCAGTCCCGGGACAGGGGGAAATACGCTCTAT.

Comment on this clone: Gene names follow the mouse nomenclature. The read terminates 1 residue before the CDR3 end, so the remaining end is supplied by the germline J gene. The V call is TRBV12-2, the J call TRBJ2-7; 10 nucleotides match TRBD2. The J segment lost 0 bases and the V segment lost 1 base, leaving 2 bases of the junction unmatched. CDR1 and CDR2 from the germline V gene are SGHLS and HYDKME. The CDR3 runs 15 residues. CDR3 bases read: TGTGCCAGCTCTCTGCTGGGGGGGCGCTCCTATGAACAGTAC. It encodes CASSLLGGRSYEQY. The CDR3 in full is CASSLLGGRSYEQYF.